A single sample is the source of the 3 T cell receptor beta chains below, sequenced in a study of lymphopenia after photon versus proton radiotherapy. TCRdb's table, derived via immunoSEQ multiplex PCR, lists solely in-frame clones and lacks some. The sample has about 7,300 clones; 70% to 85% are singletons. The specimen was peripheral blood, collected from a patient treated with photon-based radiotherapy. The receptor source for this set is a man aged 25-45 years with gastric cancer.

The CDR3 region has the DNA TGCGCCAGCAGCCAAGATGCAGGGCCGGGATTTGGCTACACCTTC. Translated, it gives CASSQDAGPGFGYTF. The J gene is TRBJ1-2, the V gene TRBV4-3; possibly TRBD1 for D (5 bases). V dropped 0 bases and J dropped 7 bases, with 15 bases sitting between them. This CDR3 spans 15 amino acids. Germline V CDR1 and CDR2: LGHNA, YSLEER.

The chain combines TRBV19 with TRBJ1-2; possibly TRBD1 for D (6 bases). Germline CDR1 LNHDA, CDR2 SQIVND (reference sequence). This CDR3 contains 13 residues. V was trimmed by 3 bases and J by 4 bases, leaving 9 bases between them. The chain's CDR3 is CASSIGTSYGYTF. In DNA, the CDR3 is TGTGCCAGTAGTATCGGGACAAGCTATGGCTACACCTTC.

The chain carries TRBV9 and TRBJ2-3; TRBD1 agrees at 9 bases. The CDR3 extends over 16 amino acids. The V gene end was trimmed by 0 bases and the J gene end by 2 bases; junction bases not matched to a gene: 4. Germline-derived CDR1 and CDR2 are SGDLS and YYNGEE. The CDR3, as DNA: TGTGCCAGCAGCGTAGAGGGACAGGGTACCACAGATACGCAGTATTTT. Translated, it gives CASSVEGQGTTDTQYF.